Listed below are T cell receptor beta chains from one sample, sequenced in a study of blood T cell repertoires in COVID-19. Measured with immunoSEQ multiplex PCR; TCRdb has only the in-frame clones, and not every one. The table has roughly 330,000 clones, around nine tenths seen once; the top ten hold less than 5.5%. Sequencing was done on a sample of PBMCs or T cells enriched from blood (not recorded which). These receptors were taken from a man aged 25 to 40 who had recovered from COVID-19. Each CDR3 is given with its conserved first and last residue. The order of the fields is V gene, D gene, J gene, CDR3 protein. The D gene is left open where the match is weak.

>TRBV18|NA|TRBJ2-3
CASSFTTRATDTQYF
>TRBV24-1|TRBD1|TRBJ1-1
CATSDNRGENTEAFF
>TRBV24-1|TRBD1|TRBJ1-5
CATSGTGGDQPQHF
>TRBV6-6|TRBD1|TRBJ1-5
CASRRMGTGGINQPQHF
>TRBV5-1|TRBD2|TRBJ2-5
CASSGIAGGLQETQYF
>TRBV7-3|TRBD1|TRBJ1-1
CASSQNRGRGTEAFF
>TRBV27|TRBD1|TRBJ1-5
CASSLDRLNQPQHF
>TRBV10-3|NA|TRBJ1-2
CAISAGRGSGYTF
>TRBV19|NA|TRBJ2-7
CASSDRTTGYEQYF
>TRBV9|TRBD2|TRBJ2-1
CASSVGGAHLNEQFF
>TRBV15|TRBD1|TRBJ1-5
CATSRDLGQGVQPQHF
>TRBV30|NA|TRBJ2-2
CAWSTYVRDHGELFF
>TRBV28|NA|TRBJ1-2
CASQQGVYGYTF
>TRBV18|NA|TRBJ1-6
CASSPPGGPGRSPLHF
>TRBV2|NA|TRBJ2-3
CASSGITVPDTQYF
>TRBV4-1|NA|TRBJ2-1
CASSLGGFNEQFF
>TRBV18|NA|TRBJ2-7
CASSPRQGNYEQYF
>TRBV18|NA|TRBJ1-4
CASSPQGLGNEKLFF
>TRBV5-6|TRBD1|TRBJ1-6
CASSWGQGYNSPLHF
>TRBV5-5|TRBD1|TRBJ2-2
CASSLNRGTVNTGELFF
>TRBV5-1|NA|TRBJ2-7
CASSRSGTYEQYF
>TRBV4-2|TRBD1|TRBJ1-6
CASSQPDRVNSPLHF
>TRBV6-1|NA|TRBJ2-3
CASSVSPSRPIDTQYF
>TRBV9|NA|TRBJ2-6
CASSAGVSGANVLTF
>TRBV28|TRBD2|TRBJ2-7
CASSPSGTSGGSHYEQYF
>TRBV7-8|NA|TRBJ1-5
CASSPRGYSNQPQHF
>TRBV28|TRBD1|TRBJ2-1
CASSPQGTGTYEQFF
>TRBV5-4|NA|TRBJ1-2
CASSVTGIYGYTF
>TRBV12-3/TRBV12-4|NA|TRBJ2-2
CASNPVTGELFF
>TRBV27|TRBD1|TRBJ2-2
CASSPGTAIRELFF
>TRBV12-3/TRBV12-4|NA|TRBJ2-5
CASSYSEETQYF
>TRBV10-3|NA|TRBJ1-2
CAISEVGGYTF
>TRBV10-3|TRBD2|TRBJ2-1
CAIRASGGAPNEQFF
>TRBV28|NA|TRBJ1-4
CASRPPRGGEKLFF
>TRBV27|NA|TRBJ2-7
CASKTESASYEQYF
>TRBV7-8|TRBD2|TRBJ2-1
CASSLGAQLAGAPFSYNEQFF
>TRBV11-2|TRBD1|TRBJ1-6
CASSADRGVSPLHF
>TRBV5-4|TRBD1|TRBJ1-6
CASSQGGSGSPLHF
>TRBV5-1|TRBD1|TRBJ1-2
CASSLSGGNGYTF
>TRBV28|NA|TRBJ1-1
CASSYGGQETEAFF
>TRBV2|NA|TRBJ2-5
CASSESLAASGTQYF
>TRBV5-5|NA|TRBJ2-1
CASSPSGTAYNEQFF
>TRBV27|TRBD1|TRBJ1-2
CASSLKGGSYGYTF
>TRBV9|NA|TRBJ2-3
CASSVGGDTQYF
>TRBV5-6|NA|TRBJ1-2
CASSPFGGESGYTF
>TRBV11-2|NA|TRBJ2-7
CASSQSTGPYEQYF
>TRBV4-1|TRBD2|TRBJ2-1
CASSQVSGGYNEQFF
>TRBV5-1|NA|TRBJ1-2
CASREGNSYDGYTF
>TRBV10-3|NA|TRBJ1-2
CAISVGQVYGYTF
>TRBV5-1|TRBD1|TRBJ2-3
CASSLGAGGSTDTQYF
>TRBV5-6|TRBD2|TRBJ2-7
CASTRGGLLYEQYF
>TRBV5-1|TRBD2|TRBJ2-1
CASSWTSGVAYNEQFF
>TRBV5-1|NA|TRBJ1-3
CASSVIGGNTIYF
>TRBV5-4|NA|TRBJ1-6
CASSPPDSSSYNSPLHF
>TRBV2|NA|TRBJ1-5
CASRPRVGRDQPQHF
>TRBV19|NA|TRBJ2-5
CASSGGSGLRETQYF
>TRBV11-2|NA|TRBJ2-7
CASSLWVTGRTYEQYF
>TRBV6-6|NA|TRBJ1-1
CASSSGQLNTEAFF